These 5 T cell receptor beta chains were all obtained from the same sample, sequenced in a study of cytomegalovirus exposure and HLA in healthy donors. This PCR relied on a set of 60 Vbeta primers and 13 Jbeta primers. Some clones are missing from TCRdb's copy, which holds only in-frame ones; the method was immunoSEQ multiplex PCR. Here the sample spans 150,000 to 180,000 clones, 85% being singletons. Sequencing was done on a sample of PBMCs. The receptors here all came from a woman between 18 and 29 years old in good health and CMV-seronegative.

This clone was observed once. This sequence joins TRBV28 and TRBJ2-7; 11 bases agree with TRBD1. Germline V gene data show CDR1 as MDHEN and CDR2 as SYDVKM. This CDR3 spans 14 amino acids. J gave up 8 bases and V 4 bases, and 7 bases lay outside the gene matches. The CDR3 DNA reads TGTGCCAGCAGTTCCCCGGGACAGGGGGGTAAGCAGTACTTC. Residues: CASSSPGQGGKQYF.

This CDR3 is CASSLGTGLYEQYF. DNA for the CDR3: TGTGCCAGCAGCTTAGGAACAGGGTTATACGAGCAGTACTTC. The V and J genes are TRBV7-9 and TRBJ2-5, with D possibly being TRBD1 (6 bases). The tail of the sequence fits TRBJ2-7 better, so the J call may be wrong. The CDR3 covers 14 residues. Germline CDR1 and CDR2: SEHNR and FQNEAQ (reference sequence).

This rearrangement joins TRBV18 to TRBJ2-7, with a possible D match to TRBD1 (5 bases). V was cut by 3 bases and J by 2 bases, with 8 bases left in between. The CDR3 totals 13 residues. Germline CDR1 is KGHSH and CDR2 is LQKENI. The CDR3 DNA follows: TGTGCCAGCTCACCGCAGGGCCCCTACGAGCAGTACTTC. Translating gives CASSPQGPYEQYF.

V gene TRBV9 combines with J gene TRBJ1-1; the match to TRBD1 covers 7 bases. V shed 5 bases, J shed 5 bases, and the junction held 9 bases outside the gene matches. Germline V CDR1 and CDR2: SGDLS, YYNGEE. The CDR3 consists of 14 residues. The CDR3 DNA is TGTGCCAGCAGTGGGGGCAGGGGGGAGACTGAAGCTTTCTTT. Translation: CASSGGRGETEAFF.

V usage is TRBV4-1 and J usage is TRBJ1-3; D unresolved. This CDR3 region has 14 residues. Germline V gene data show CDR1 as MGHRA and CDR2 as YSYEKL. Deletions cut 4 bases from V and 0 bases from J, with 7 bases between. The CDR3 reads CASSPRGSGNTIYF. The CDR3 bases are TGCGCCAGCAGCCCGCGGGGCTCTGGAAACACCATATATTTT.